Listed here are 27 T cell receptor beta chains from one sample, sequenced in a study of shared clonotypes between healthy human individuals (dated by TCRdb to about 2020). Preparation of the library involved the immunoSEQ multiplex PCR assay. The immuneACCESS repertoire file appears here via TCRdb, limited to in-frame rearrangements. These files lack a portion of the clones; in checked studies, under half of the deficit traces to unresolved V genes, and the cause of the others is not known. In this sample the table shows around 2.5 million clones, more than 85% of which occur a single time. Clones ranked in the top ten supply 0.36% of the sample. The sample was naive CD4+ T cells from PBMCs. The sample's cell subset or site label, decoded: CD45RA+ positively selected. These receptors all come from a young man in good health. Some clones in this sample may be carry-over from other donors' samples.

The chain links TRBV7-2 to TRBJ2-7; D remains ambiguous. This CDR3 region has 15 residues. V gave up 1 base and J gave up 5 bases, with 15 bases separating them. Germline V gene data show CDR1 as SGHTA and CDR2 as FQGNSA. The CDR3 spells CASSLDRYVLDEQYF. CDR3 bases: TGTGCCAGCAGCTTAGACCGATACGTATTGGACGAGCAGTACTTC.

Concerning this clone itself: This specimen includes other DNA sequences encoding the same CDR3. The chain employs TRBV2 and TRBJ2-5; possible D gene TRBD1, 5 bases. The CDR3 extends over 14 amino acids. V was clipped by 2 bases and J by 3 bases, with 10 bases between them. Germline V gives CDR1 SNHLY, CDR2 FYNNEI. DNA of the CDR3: TGTGCCAGCAGTGAACTCACAGGTGAAGAGACCCAGTACTTC. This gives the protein CASSELTGEETQYF.

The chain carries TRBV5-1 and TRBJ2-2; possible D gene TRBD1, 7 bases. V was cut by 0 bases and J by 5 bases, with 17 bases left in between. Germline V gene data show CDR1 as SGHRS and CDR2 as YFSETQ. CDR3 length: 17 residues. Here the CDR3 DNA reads TGCGCCAGCAGCTTGGCAGGGGGGCGACGGGCGACCGGGGAGCTGTTTTTT. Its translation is CASSLAGGRRATGELFF.

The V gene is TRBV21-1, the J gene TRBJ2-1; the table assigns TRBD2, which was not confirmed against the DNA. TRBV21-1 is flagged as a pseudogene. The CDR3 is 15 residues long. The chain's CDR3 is CASSNPGLTHNEQFF. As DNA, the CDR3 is TGTGCCAGCAGCAATCCGGGACTAACCCACAATGAGCAGTTCTTC.

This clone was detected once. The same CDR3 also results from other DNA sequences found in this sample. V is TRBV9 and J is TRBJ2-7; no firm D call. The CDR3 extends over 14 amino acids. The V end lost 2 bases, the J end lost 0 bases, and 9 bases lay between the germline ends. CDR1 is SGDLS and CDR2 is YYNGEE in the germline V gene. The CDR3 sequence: CASSVTASSYEQYF. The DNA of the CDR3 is TGTGCCAGCAGCGTGACCGCGAGCTCCTACGAGCAGTACTTC.

Written as DNA, the CDR3 is TGTGCCAGCAGTTTTGAACGCAGTGAAAAACTGTTTTTT. Translating gives CASSFERSEKLFF. This chain connects TRBV6-1 to TRBJ1-4; no clear D gene. Trimming pared 5 bases from V and 7 bases from J, leaving 11 bases between. CDR1 and CDR2 (germline): MNHNS, SASEGT. The CDR3 sequence is 13 residues long.

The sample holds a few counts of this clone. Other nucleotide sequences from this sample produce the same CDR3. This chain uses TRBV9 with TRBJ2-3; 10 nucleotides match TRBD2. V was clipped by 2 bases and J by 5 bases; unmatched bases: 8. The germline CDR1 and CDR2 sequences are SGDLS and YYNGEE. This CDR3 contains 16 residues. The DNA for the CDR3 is TGTGCCAGCAGCGTTGGAGCGGGAGGGCCGATAGATACGCAGTATTTT. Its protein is CASSVGAGGPIDTQYF.

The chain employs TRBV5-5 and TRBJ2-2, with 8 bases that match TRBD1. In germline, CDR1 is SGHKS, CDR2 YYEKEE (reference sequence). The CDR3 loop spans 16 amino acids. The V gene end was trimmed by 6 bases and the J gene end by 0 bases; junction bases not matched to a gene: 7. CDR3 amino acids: CASIRPGGTNTGELFF. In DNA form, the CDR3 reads TGTGCCAGCATACGACCAGGGGGCACGAACACCGGGGAGCTGTTTTTT.

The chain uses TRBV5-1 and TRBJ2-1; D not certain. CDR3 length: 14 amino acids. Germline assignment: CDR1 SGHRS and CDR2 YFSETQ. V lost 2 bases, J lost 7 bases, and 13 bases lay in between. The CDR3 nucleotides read TGCGCCAGCAGCTTCGATCAAGGGCGGAATGAGCAGTTCTTC. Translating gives CASSFDQGRNEQFF. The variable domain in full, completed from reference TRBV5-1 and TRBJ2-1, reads KAGVTQTPRYLIKTRGQQVTLSCSPISGHRSVSWYQQTPGQGLQFLFEYFSETQRNKGNFPGRFSGRQFSNSRSEMNVSTLELGDSALYLCASSFDQGRNEQFFGPGTRLTVL.

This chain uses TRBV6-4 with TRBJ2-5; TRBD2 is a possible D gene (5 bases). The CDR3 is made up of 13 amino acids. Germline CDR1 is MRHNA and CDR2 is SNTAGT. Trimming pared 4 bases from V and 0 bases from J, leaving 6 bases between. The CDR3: CASSADYQETQYF. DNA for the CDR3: TGTGCCAGCAGTGCGGACTACCAAGAGACCCAGTACTTC.

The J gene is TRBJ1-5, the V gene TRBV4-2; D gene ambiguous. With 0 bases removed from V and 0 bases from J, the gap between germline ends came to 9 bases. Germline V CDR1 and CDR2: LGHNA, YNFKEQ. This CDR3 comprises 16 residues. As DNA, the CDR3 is TGTGCCAGCAGCCAAGAGTCAGAGTATAGCAATCAGCCCCAGCATTTT. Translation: CASSQESEYSNQPQHF.

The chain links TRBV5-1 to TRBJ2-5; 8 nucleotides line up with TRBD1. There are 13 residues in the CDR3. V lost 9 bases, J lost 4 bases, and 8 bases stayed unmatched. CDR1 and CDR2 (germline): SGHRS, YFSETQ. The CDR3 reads CATGPGGSETQYF. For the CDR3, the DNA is TGCGCCACCGGTCCAGGGGGCTCAGAGACCCAGTACTTC. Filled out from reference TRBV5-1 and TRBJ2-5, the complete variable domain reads KAGVTQTPRYLIKTRGQQVTLSCSPISGHRSVSWYQQTPGQGLQFLFEYFSETQRNKGNFPGRFSGRQFSNSRSEMNVSTLELGDSALYLCATGPGGSETQYFGPGTRLLVL.

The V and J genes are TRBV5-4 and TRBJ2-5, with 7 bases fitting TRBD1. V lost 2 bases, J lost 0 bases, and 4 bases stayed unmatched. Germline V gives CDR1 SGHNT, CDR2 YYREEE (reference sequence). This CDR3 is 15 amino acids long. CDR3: CASSFQDRHQETQYF. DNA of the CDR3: TGTGCCAGCAGCTTCCAGGACAGGCACCAAGAGACCCAGTACTTC.

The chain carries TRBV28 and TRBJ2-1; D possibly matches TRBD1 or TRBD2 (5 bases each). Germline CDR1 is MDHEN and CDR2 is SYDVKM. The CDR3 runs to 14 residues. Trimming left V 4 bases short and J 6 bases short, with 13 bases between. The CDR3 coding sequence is TGTGCCAGCAGTTCAAGGGGCGAGGGCAATGAGCAGTTCTTC. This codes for CASSSRGEGNEQFF. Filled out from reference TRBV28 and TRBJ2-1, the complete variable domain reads DVKVTQSSRYLVKRTGEKVFLECVQDMDHENMFWYRQDPGLGLRLIYFSYDVKMKEKGDIPEGYSVSREKKERFSLILESASTNQTSMYLCASSSRGEGNEQFFGPGTRLTVL.

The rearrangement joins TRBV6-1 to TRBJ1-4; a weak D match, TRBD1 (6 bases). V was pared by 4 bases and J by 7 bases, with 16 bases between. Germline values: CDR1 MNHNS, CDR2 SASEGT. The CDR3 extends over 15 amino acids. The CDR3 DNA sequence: TGTGCCAGCAGTGGGATTCAGGGGAGGGGTGAAAAACTGTTTTTT. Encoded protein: CASSGIQGRGEKLFF.

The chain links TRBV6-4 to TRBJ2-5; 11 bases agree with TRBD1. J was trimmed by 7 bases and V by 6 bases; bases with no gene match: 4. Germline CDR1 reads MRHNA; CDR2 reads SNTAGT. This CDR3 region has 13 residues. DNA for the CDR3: TGTGCCAGCAGCGTTGGGACAGGGGGGACCCAGTACTTC. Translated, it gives CASSVGTGGTQYF.

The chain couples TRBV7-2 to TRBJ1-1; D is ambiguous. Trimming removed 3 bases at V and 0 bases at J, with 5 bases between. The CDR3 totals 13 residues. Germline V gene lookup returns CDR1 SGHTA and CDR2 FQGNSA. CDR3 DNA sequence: TGTGCCAGCAGCTTCCAGATGAACACTGAAGCTTTCTTT. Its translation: CASSFQMNTEAFF. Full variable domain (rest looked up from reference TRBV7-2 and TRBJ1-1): GAGVSQSPSNKVTEKGKDVELRCDPISGHTALYWYRQSLGQGLEFLIYFQGNSAPDKSGLPSDRFSAERTGGSVSTLTIQRTQQEDSAVYLCASSFQMNTEAFFGQGTRLTVV.

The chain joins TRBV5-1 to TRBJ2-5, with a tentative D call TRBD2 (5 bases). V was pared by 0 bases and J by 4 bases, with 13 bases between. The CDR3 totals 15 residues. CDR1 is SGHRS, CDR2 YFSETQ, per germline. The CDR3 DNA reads TGCGCCAGCAGCTTGGCCGGGGTGGCTTCAGAGACCCAGTACTTC. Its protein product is CASSLAGVASETQYF.

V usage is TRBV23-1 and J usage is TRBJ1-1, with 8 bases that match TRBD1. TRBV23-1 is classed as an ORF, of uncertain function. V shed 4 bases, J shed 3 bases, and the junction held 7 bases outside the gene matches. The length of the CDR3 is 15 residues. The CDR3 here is CASSRGRGLDTEAFF. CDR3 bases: TGCGCCAGCAGTCGAGGCAGGGGGCTGGACACTGAAGCTTTCTTT.

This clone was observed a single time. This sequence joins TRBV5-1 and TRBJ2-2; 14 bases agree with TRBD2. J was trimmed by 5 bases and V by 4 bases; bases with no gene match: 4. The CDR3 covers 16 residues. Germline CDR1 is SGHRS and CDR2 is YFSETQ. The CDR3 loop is CASSPGTSGRTGELFF. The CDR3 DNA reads TGCGCCAGCAGCCCAGGGACTAGCGGGAGAACCGGGGAGCTGTTTTTT.

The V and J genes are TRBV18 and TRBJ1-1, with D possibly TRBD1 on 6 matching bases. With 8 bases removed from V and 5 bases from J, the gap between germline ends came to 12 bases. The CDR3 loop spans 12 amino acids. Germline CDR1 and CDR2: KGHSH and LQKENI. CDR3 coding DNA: TGTGCCAGCACGCAAGGGGGGACTGAAGCTTTCTTT. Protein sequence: CASTQGGTEAFF.

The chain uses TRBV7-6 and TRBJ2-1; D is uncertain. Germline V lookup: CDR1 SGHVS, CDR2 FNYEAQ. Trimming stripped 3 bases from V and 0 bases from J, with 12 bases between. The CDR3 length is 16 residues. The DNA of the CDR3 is TGTGCCAGCAGCTTCGAGGCTTCGAGCTCCTACAATGAGCAGTTCTTC. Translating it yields CASSFEASSSYNEQFF.

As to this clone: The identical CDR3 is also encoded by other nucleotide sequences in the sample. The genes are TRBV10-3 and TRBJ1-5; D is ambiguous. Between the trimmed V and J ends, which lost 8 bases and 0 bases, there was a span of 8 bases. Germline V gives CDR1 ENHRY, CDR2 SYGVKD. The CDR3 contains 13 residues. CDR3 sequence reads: CAISGDSNQPQHF. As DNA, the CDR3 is TGTGCCATCTCCGGCGATAGCAATCAGCCCCAGCATTTT.

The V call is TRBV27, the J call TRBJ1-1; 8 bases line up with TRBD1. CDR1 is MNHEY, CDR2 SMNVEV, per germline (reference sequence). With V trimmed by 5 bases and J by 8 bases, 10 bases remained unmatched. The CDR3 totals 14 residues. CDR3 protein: CASSLFRQGLEAFF. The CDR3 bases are TGTGCCAGCAGTCTTTTCCGACAGGGGCTCGAAGCTTTCTTT.

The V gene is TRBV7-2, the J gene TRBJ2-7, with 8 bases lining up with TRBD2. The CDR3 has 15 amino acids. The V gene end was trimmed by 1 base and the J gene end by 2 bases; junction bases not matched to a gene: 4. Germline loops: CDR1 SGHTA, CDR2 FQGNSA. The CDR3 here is CASSLETSGPYEQYF. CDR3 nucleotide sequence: TGTGCCAGCAGCTTAGAAACTAGCGGCCCCTACGAGCAGTACTTC. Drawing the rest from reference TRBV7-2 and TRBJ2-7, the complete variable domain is GAGVSQSPSNKVTEKGKDVELRCDPISGHTALYWYRQSLGQGLEFLIYFQGNSAPDKSGLPSDRFSAERTGGSVSTLTIQRTQQEDSAVYLCASSLETSGPYEQYFGPGTRLTVT.

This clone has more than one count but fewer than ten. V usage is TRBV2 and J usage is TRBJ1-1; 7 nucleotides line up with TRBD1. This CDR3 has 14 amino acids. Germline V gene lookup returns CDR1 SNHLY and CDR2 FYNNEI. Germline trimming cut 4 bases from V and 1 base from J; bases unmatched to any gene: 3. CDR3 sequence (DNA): TGTGCCAGCAGTGGAAGGGGGCCGAACACTGAAGCTTTCTTT. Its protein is CASSGRGPNTEAFF.

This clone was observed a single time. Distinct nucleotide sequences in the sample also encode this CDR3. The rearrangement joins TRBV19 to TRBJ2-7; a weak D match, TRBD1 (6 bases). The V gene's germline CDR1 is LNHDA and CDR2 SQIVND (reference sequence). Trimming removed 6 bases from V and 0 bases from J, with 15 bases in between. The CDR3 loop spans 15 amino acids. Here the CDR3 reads CASSIRQASSYEQYF. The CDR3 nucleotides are TGTGCCAGTAGCATCCGACAGGCCAGCTCCTACGAGCAGTACTTC.